Listed below are T cell receptor beta chains from one sample, sequenced in a study of T cell responses to AZD1222 COVID-19 vaccine. The protocol was immunoSEQ multiplex PCR, while the TCRdb copy is restricted to in-frame clones and leaves out a portion. The sample lists 95,000 to 150,000 clones, around nine tenths occurring once. The sequences come from peripheral blood, collected on day 0 of AZD1222 vaccination. The source of these receptors is an adult in good health. CDR3s include the opening cysteine and the closing phenylalanine or tryptophan. A D gene is named only where the DNA matches it firmly. Expanded clones are given a class, and other clones once, few, many or no size at all.

v_call	j_call	clone_size	d_call	cdr3_nt	cdr3_aa
TRBV5-6	TRBJ2-2	-	TRBD2	TGTGCCAGCAGTCGGACAGCGGGAGGCGGGGAGCTGTTTTTT	CASSRTAGGGELFF
TRBV11-2	TRBJ1-1	-	-	TGTGCCAGCAGCTTAAATCTTATCCGGGGCGGTTTGACTGAAGCTTTCTTT	CASSLNLIRGGLTEAFF
TRBV29-1	TRBJ2-3	-	-	TGCAGCGCAGCGCCGACGGAACATTGGGATACGCAGTATTTT	CSAAPTEHWDTQYF
TRBV6-5	TRBJ1-2	-	-	TGTGCCAGCAGACAGGGTAGTGGCTACACCTTC	CASRQGSGYTF
TRBV5-1	TRBJ2-3	-	-	TGCGCCAGCCGGGTCAACACAGATACGCAGTATTTT	CASRVNTDTQYF
TRBV18	TRBJ1-2	-	TRBD1	TGTGCCAGCTCACCACCATTAAGGGACAGGGCTCCATATGGCTATGGCTACACCTTC	CASSPPLRDRAPYGYGYTF
TRBV7-9	TRBJ2-1	-	-	TGTGCCAGCAGCTTATCCGGGACCCCCTACAATGAGCAGTTCTTC	CASSLSGTPYNEQFF
TRBV3-1/TRBV3-2	TRBJ2-4	-	-	TGTGCCAGCACTCACACCAGCGCCCTAGCCAAAAACATTCAGTACTTC	CASTHTSALAKNIQYF
TRBV11-2	TRBJ1-1	-	-	TGTGCCAGCGGTCTCCAGGGTTCGAACACTGAAGCTTTCTTT	CASGLQGSNTEAFF
TRBV5-4	TRBJ1-1	few	-	TGTGCCAGCAGCTTGCAGAGGATCGATAGGAGCCAAGCTTTCTTT	CASSLQRIDRSQAFF